This entry lists 10 T cell receptor beta chains sequenced from one sample in a study of CD8 T cells in ankylosing spondylitis. Overall study findings and caveats: There was a TCR beta motif, made of several highly homologous variants, that appeared characteristic of ankylosing spondylitis blood.

In TCRdb, the 5' RACE reads were re-called with MiXCR into one record per CDR3 protein. The repertoire holds more than 250,000 distinct CDR3 sequences, with 8% as singletons. Their antigens remain unidentified. The sample comprised blood, either unsorted or a sorted T cell fraction (not recorded which). These receptors originate from a male donor with ankylosing spondylitis.

The V and J genes are TRBV27 and TRBJ1-1; 8 bases align to TRBD1. V lost 6 bases to trimming and J lost 4 bases; unmatched junction nucleotides: 7. This CDR3 is 14 amino acids long. CDR1 and CDR2 (germline): MNHEY, SMNVEV (reference sequence). The CDR3 region is CASSPQGAVTEAFF. Here the CDR3 DNA reads TGTGCCAGCAGCCCCCAGGGGGCTGTCACTGAAGCTTTCTTT.

This clonotype was counted between two and nine times. The CDR3 loop reads CASSGSSSYEQYF. In DNA form, the CDR3 reads TGTGCCAGCAGCGGTTCTAGTTCGTACGAGCAGTACTTC. J is TRBJ2-7 and V is TRBV6-1; D is unresolved. V was shortened by 6 bases and J by 4 bases, with 13 bases between the two germline ends. The CDR3 contains 13 residues. Per germline, CDR1 MNHNS and CDR2 SASEGT.

This clonotype was observed at least ten times. This rearrangement joins TRBV7-9 to TRBJ2-1; TRBD2 matches 10 bases. The CDR3 totals 16 residues. J was trimmed by 8 bases and V by 1 base; bases with no gene match: 8. The germline V gene has CDR1 SEHNR and CDR2 FQNEAQ (reference sequence). The CDR3 protein is CASSLVASGSVYEQFF. The CDR3 coding sequence is TGTGCCAGCAGCTTAGTGGCTAGCGGGAGTGTCTATGAGCAGTTCTTC.

This clonotype was picked up many times. CDR3 in amino acids: CSVDTGVDTQYF. The DNA for the CDR3 is TGCAGCGTTGATACAGGGGTGGATACGCAGTATTTT. This chain connects TRBV29-1 to TRBJ2-3, with 7 bases identical to TRBD1. The germline CDR1 and CDR2 sequences are SQVTM and ANQGSEA. The CDR3 covers 12 residues. The trim removed 3 bases at V and 6 bases at J, leaving 3 bases unmatched.

This clonotype was observed many times. The chain carries TRBV7-2 and TRBJ2-1, with a tentative D call TRBD2 (6 bases). This CDR3 spans 13 amino acids. Trimming took off 7 bases at V and 9 bases at J, with 16 bases between the two ends. CDR1 and CDR2 (germline): SGHTA, FQGNSA. CDR3 nucleotide sequence: TGTGCCAGCAACCAAGTTAGGGGAGGTGAGCAGTTCTTC. Its translation is CASNQVRGGEQFF.

This chain connects TRBV5-1 to TRBJ1-1; D may be TRBD1 (5 bases). V was clipped by 4 bases and J by 8 bases, with 24 bases between them. This CDR3 is 16 amino acids long. Looked up from germline, CDR1 is SGHRS and CDR2 is YFSETQ. This CDR3 is CASSADGRAQSGEAFF. CDR3 sequence (DNA): TGCGCCAGCAGCGCGGATGGCAGGGCTCAGTCAGGGGAAGCTTTCTTT.

This clonotype has ten or more counts. The chain carries TRBV4-1 and TRBJ2-3, with D tentatively TRBD2 (6 bases). With 0 bases removed from V and 4 bases from J, the gap between germline ends came to 20 bases. The length of the CDR3 is 18 residues. Germline-derived CDR1 and CDR2 are MGHRA and YSYEKL. The CDR3 DNA follows: TGCGCCAGCAGCCAAGATTCCCTCTCGGGCGGGAAGGCAGATACGCAGTATTTT. It translates to CASSQDSLSGGKADTQYF.

This clonotype was picked up many times. The chain combines TRBV29-1 with TRBJ2-1, with 10 bases identical to TRBD2. CDR3 length equals 15 residues. Germline-derived CDR1 and CDR2 are SQVTM and ANQGSEA. V lost 2 bases, J lost 5 bases, and 6 bases stayed unmatched. CDR3 region: CSVEWLAGVDNEQFF. In DNA, the CDR3 is TGCAGCGTTGAATGGCTAGCGGGAGTCGACAATGAGCAGTTCTTC.

The chain has TRBV20-1 and TRBJ2-1, with D possibly matching TRBD1 (6 bases). Germline CDR1 DFQATT, CDR2 SNEGSKA (reference sequence). The CDR3 totals 15 residues. Deletions cut 6 bases from V and 6 bases from J, with 21 bases between. CDR3: CSALHRAGASNEQFF. The CDR3 region has the DNA TGCAGTGCCCTCCACCGGGCAGGGGCAAGCAATGAGCAGTTCTTC.

This clonotype was observed a handful of times. The chain combines TRBV7-9 with TRBJ2-5; 10 bases line up with TRBD2. Germline CDR1 reads SEHNR; CDR2 reads FQNEAQ (reference sequence). V was pared by 3 bases and J by 1 base, with 2 bases of the junction left unmatched. CDR3 size: 15 residues. The CDR3 sequence: CASSLTSGPQETQYF. CDR3 sequence (DNA): TGTGCCAGCAGCTTGACTAGCGGGCCCCAAGAGACCCAGTACTTC.